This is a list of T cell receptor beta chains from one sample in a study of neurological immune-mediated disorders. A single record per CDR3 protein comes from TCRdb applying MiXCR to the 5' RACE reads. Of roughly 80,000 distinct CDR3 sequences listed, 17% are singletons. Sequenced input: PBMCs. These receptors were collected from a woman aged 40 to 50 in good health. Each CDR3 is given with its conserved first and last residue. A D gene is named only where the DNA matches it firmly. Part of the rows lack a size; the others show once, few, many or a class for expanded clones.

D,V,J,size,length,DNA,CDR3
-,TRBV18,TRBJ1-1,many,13,TGTGCCAGCTCACCCGGGATGGGCACTGAAGCTTTCTTT,CASSPGMGTEAFF
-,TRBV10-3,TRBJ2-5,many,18,TGTGCCATCAGTGAGGCCCAAGGATGGGGGGAGTACCAAGAGACCCAGTACTTC,CAISEAQGWGEYQETQYF
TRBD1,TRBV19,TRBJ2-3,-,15,TGTGCCAGTAGCACAGGACAGGGGATAGGAGATACGCAGTATTTT,CASSTGQGIGDTQYF
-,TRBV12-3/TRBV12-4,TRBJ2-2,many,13,TGTGCCAGCAGTTCCACAGGGACCGGGGAGCTGTTTTTT,CASSSTGTGELFF
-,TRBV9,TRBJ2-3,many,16,TGTGCCAGCAGCCCAAGGGACCGATACCTCACAGATACGCAGTATTTT,CASSPRDRYLTDTQYF
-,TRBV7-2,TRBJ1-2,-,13,TGTGCCAGCAGCTTAGGGCCCTCGGAACTCCTAACCTTC,CASSLGPSELLTF
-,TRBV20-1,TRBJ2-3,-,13,TGTAGTGCCGCCCAGGCGGCAACAAATACGCAGTATTTT,CSAAQAATNTQYF
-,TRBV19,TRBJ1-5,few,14,TGTGCCAGTAGACCCGGATTTGGCAATCAGCCCCAGCATTTT,CASRPGFGNQPQHF
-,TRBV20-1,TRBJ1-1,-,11,TGCAGCGCCGGTCCTATTACTGAAGCTTTCTTT,CSAGPITEAFF
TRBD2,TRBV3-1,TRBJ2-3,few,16,TGTGCCAGCAGCCGGGATAGCGGGGGTAGCACAGATACGCAGTATTTT,CASSRDSGGSTDTQYF
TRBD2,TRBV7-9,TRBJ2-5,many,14,TGTGCCAGCACTGAGGCGGGGGTCGTGGAGACCCAGTACTTC,CASTEAGVVETQYF
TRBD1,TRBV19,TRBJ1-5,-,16,TGTGCCAGTAGTATTCTCAGGGGGCAGAGCAATCAGCCCCAGCATTTT,CASSILRGQSNQPQHF
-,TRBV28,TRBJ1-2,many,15,TGTGCCAGCAGTTTGTTGCTGGGAGCTAACTATGGCTACACCTTC,CASSLLLGANYGYTF
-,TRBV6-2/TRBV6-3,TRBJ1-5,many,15,TGTGCCAGCAAAAATGGGGCTTATAGCAATCAGCCCCAGCATTTT,CASKNGAYSNQPQHF
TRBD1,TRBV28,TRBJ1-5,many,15,TGTGCCAGCAGCCCCTCGACAGGGAACAATCAGCCCCAGCATTTT,CASSPSTGNNQPQHF
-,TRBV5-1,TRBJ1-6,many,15,TGCGCCAGCAGCCGTACCGGGCCTGATAATTCACCCCTCCACTTT,CASSRTGPDNSPLHF
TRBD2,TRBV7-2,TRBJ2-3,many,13,TGTGCCAGCAGCTACAAGCGGGGGAATACGCAGTATTTT,CASSYKRGNTQYF
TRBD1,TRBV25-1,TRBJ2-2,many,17,TGTGCCAGCAGTGAATTCTTGGGACAGTCGAACACCGGGGAGCTGTTTTTT,CASSEFLGQSNTGELFF